The sequence of this T cell receptor beta chain was determined in a study of shared clonotypes between healthy human individuals. On the study more broadly: CD4 naive cells filled three plates per donor, CD4 memory three, CD8 naive two and CD8 memory one.

Findings of the study overall: Owing to a small donor count, the genetic and exposure-history diversity represented was limited.

The CD4+ fraction was divided into a CD45RA+ naive subset and a CD45RA-negative memory subset. Profiled with immunoSEQ multiplex PCR; TCRdb holds only in-frame clones, not every one. Among about 2.4 million clones listed, more than 85% were seen once. Note on this clone: Its matching antigen is unknown.

Sample: naive CD4+ T cells from PBMCs. Subset defined: CD45RA+ positively selected. The TCR originated in a man younger than 35 in good health. Some clones in this sample may be carry-over from other donors' samples.

CDR3: CASSLQVGYGYTF. CDR3 sequence (DNA): TGTGCCAGCAGTCTTCAGGTTGGATATGGCTACACCTTC. V and J are TRBV6-5 and TRBJ1-2; D gene ambiguous. CDR3 size: 13 residues. Per germline, CDR1 MNHEY and CDR2 SVGAGI. V lost 5 bases and J lost 5, with 12 bases in between.